The following is a T cell receptor beta chain sequence with its context. This CDR3 is 17 amino acids long. Trimming pared 0 bases from V and 5 bases from J, leaving 20 bases between. CDR1 is MNHGY, CDR2 SAAAGT, per germline. These data come from a study of T cell repertoires in cytomegalovirus infection. TCRdb reanalysed the reads using MiXCR and keeps one entry per CDR3 protein. The sample carries around 630,000 distinct CDR3 sequences, more than 20% recorded once. This receptor was obtained from a human donor in good health (CMV status not recorded). Some clones in this sample may be carry-over from other donors' samples. Specimen: CD8+ T cells from PBMCs. The chain recombines TRBV6-8 with TRBJ2-7; possible D gene TRBD2, 6 bases. Here the CDR3 DNA reads TGTGCCAGCAGTTACTCGCTGGCGGGGCTGCCGTCCCACGAGCAGTACTTC. It encodes CASSYSLAGLPSHEQYF.